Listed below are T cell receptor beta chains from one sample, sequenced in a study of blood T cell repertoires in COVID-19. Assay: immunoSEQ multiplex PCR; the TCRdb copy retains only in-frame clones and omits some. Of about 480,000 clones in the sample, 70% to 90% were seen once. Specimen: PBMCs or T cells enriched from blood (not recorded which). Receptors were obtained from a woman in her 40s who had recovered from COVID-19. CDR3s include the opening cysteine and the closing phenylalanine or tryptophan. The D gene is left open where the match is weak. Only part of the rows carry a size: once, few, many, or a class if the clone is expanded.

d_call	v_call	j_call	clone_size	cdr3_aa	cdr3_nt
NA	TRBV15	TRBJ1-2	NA	CATSRGDRANYGYTF	TGTGCCACCAGCAGAGGAGACAGAGCTAACTATGGCTACACCTTC
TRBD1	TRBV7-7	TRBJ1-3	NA	CASSLDRVYHGNTIYF	TGTGCCAGCAGCTTGGACAGGGTTTACCATGGAAACACCATATATTTT
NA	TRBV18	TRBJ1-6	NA	CASSPSEGRRSPLHF	TGTGCCAGCTCACCATCGGAAGGCCGGAGATCACCCCTCCACTTT
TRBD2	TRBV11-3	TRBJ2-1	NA	CASSSKREGNEQFF	TGTGCCAGCAGCTCAAAGCGGGAGGGAAATGAGCAGTTCTTC
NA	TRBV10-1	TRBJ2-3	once	CASSDQEFPDTQYF	TGCGCCAGCAGTGATCAAGAGTTCCCAGATACGCAGTATTTT
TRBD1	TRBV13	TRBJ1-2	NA	CASSLRDRGSLNYGYTF	TGTGCCAGCAGCTTGAGGGACAGGGGTAGCCTTAACTATGGCTACACCTTC
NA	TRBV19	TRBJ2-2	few	CASSIGAAAGELFF	TGTGCCAGTAGTATAGGGGCAGCAGCCGGGGAGCTGTTTTTT
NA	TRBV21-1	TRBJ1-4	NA	CASSKPGGPNEKLFF	TGTGCCAGCAGCAAACCGGGGGGACCTAATGAAAAACTGTTTTTT
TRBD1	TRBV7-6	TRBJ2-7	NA	CASSWTGVSEQYF	TGTGCCAGCAGCTGGACAGGGGTTAGTGAGCAGTACTTC
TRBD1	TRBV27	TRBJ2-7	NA	CASSPNVPGQGGWQYF	TGTGCCAGCAGTCCGAACGTCCCGGGACAGGGTGGATGGCAGTACTTC
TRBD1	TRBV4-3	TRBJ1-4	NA	CASSQSLSGQGLFGLFF	TGCGCCAGCAGCCAGTCACTGAGCGGACAGGGGTTGTTTGGACTGTTTTTT
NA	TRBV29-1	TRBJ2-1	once	CSVEELDSSSYNEQFF	TGCAGCGTTGAAGAGTTGGACAGCAGCTCCTACAATGAGCAGTTCTTC
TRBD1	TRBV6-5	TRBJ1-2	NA	CASSPSTGDGYTF	TGTGCCAGCAGTCCCTCCACAGGGGACGGCTACACCTTC
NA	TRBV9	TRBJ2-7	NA	CASSVGSGYGQTYEQYF	TGTGCCAGCAGCGTAGGCTCAGGGTACGGCCAAACCTACGAGCAGTACTTC
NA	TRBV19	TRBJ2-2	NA	CASSISTGELFF	TGTGCCAGTAGTATCTCTACCGGGGAGCTGTTTTTT
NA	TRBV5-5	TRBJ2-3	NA	CASSLGSITDTQYF	TGTGCCAGCAGCTTGGGCAGTATTACAGATACGCAGTATTTT
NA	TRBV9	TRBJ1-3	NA	CASSARAGEERGNTIYF	TGTGCCAGCAGCGCCCGGGCAGGGGAAGAGAGAGGAAACACCATATATTTT
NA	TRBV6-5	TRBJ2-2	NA	CASSYSTGEVSGELFF	TGTGCCAGCAGTTACTCGACGGGGGAGGTATCCGGGGAGCTGTTTTTT
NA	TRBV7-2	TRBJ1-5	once	CASSLTGSNQPQHF	TGTGCCAGCAGCTTGACAGGTAGCAATCAGCCCCAGCATTTT
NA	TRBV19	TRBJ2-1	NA	CASSAHRDRYNEQFF	TGTGCCAGTAGTGCCCACAGGGATAGATACAATGAGCAGTTCTTC
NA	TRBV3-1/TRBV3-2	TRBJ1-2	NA	CASSPPLTGPNYGYTF	TGTGCCAGCAGCCCCCCCCTTACAGGGCCTAACTATGGCTACACCTTC
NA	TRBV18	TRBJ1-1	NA	CASTPSWGVNTEAFF	TGTGCCAGCACCCCATCGTGGGGAGTGAACACTGAAGCTTTCTTT
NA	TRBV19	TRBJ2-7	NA	CASSILDGTYEQYF	TGTGCCAGTAGTATACTGGACGGGACCTACGAGCAGTACTTC
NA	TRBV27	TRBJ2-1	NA	CASSLTAGTLGGEQFF	TGTGCCAGCAGTTTAACTGCCGGGACACTAGGTGGTGAGCAGTTCTTC
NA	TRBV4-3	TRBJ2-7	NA	CASSQGQPSYEQYF	TGCGCCAGCAGCCAGGGACAACCATCCTACGAGCAGTACTTC
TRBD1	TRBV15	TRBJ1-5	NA	CATSSSRGTGQPQHF	TGTGCCACCAGCTCCTCTCGGGGGACAGGACAGCCCCAGCATTTT
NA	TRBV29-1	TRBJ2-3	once	CSVDFRGKGTSTDTQYF	TGCAGCGTTGATTTTAGGGGAAAGGGTACTAGCACAGATACGCAGTATTTT
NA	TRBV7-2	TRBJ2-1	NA	CASSSLSSNEQFF	TGTGCCAGCAGCTCACTTAGCAGCAATGAGCAGTTCTTC
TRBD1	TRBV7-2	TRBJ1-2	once	CASSPRLIHRGGEYGYTF	TGTGCCAGCAGCCCCCGACTTATACACAGGGGAGGAGAATATGGCTACACCTTC
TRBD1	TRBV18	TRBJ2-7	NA	CASSPPGQGSTYEQYF	TGTGCCAGCTCACCGCCCGGACAGGGAAGCACCTACGAGCAGTACTTC
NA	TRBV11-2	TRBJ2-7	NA	CASSLARSSYEQYF	TGTGCCAGCAGCTTAGCCAGGTCTTCCTACGAGCAGTACTTC
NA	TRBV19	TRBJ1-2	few	CASSLRGRTSLRFYGYTF	TGTGCCAGTAGTCTGCGGGGGAGGACATCCCTTCGATTCTATGGCTACACCTTC
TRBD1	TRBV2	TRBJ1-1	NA	CATKGQPNTEAFF	TGTGCCACCAAGGGACAGCCGAACACTGAAGCTTTCTTT
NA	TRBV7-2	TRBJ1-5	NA	CASSLAGRLNQPQHF	TGTGCCAGCAGCTTAGCGGGGCGGCTCAATCAGCCCCAGCATTTT
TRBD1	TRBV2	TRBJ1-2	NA	CASRAGQGNYGYTF	TGTGCCAGCAGAGCGGGACAGGGGAACTATGGCTACACCTTC
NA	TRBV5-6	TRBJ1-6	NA	CASSLQGNSPLHF	TGTGCCAGCAGCTTGCAGGGAAATTCACCCCTCCACTTT
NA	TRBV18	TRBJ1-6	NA	CASSPSGNRNSPLHF	TGTGCCAGCTCACCATCAGGGAACAGAAATTCACCCCTCCACTTT
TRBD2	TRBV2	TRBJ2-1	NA	CASSRLASYNEQFF	TGTGCCAGCAGCCGACTAGCGAGCTACAATGAGCAGTTCTTC
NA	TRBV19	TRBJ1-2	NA	CASSPEGLKGYTF	TGTGCCAGTAGTCCGGAGGGACTCAAGGGCTACACCTTC
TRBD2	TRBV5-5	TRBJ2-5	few	CASSLASGIGLETQYF	TGTGCCAGCAGCTTGGCTAGCGGGATAGGCCTGGAGACCCAGTACTTC
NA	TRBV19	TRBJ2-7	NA	CASRSRTVYEQYF	TGTGCCAGTAGATCGAGGACAGTCTACGAGCAGTACTTC
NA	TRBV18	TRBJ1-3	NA	CASSSNRASRGNTIYF	TGTGCCAGCTCAAGTAACAGGGCCTCTCGTGGAAACACCATATATTTT
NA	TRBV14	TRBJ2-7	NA	CASSELRYEQYF	TGTGCCAGCAGCGAACTACGCTACGAGCAGTACTTC
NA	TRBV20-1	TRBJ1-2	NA	CSASTDGNYGYTF	TGCAGTGCTAGTACAGACGGTAACTATGGCTACACCTTC
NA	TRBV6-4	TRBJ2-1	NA	CASSEEGAWGNEQFF	TGTGCCAGCAGTGAGGAGGGGGCGTGGGGGAATGAGCAGTTCTTC
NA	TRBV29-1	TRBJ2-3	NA	CSVPVGGQTTDTQYF	TGCAGCGTGCCTGTGGGGGGACAGACCACAGATACGCAGTATTTT
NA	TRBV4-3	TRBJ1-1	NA	CASSQADSGSTEAFF	TGCGCCAGCAGCCAAGCCGATTCAGGGTCCACTGAAGCTTTCTTT
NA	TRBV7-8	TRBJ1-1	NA	CASSFLGTEAFF	TGTGCCAGCAGCTTTCTAGGCACTGAAGCTTTCTTT
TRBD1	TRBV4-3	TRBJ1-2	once	CASSLGQGSSNYGYTF	TGCGCCAGCAGCCTGGGACAGGGGTCTTCTAACTATGGCTACACCTTC
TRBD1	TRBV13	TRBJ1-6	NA	CASSLIQGGNSPLHF	TGTGCCAGCAGCTTAATCCAGGGGGGAAATTCACCCCTCCACTTT
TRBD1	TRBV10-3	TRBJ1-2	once	CAIAGTVSNYGYTF	TGTGCCATCGCCGGGACAGTCTCGAACTATGGCTACACCTTC